One and the same sample provided the 7 T cell receptor beta chains below, sequenced in a study of T cells in Graves' hyperthyroidism and ophthalmopathy. The TCR beta CDR3 regions underwent amplification using RNA transcripts as the source. First-round RT-PCR with HTBI primers amplified the TCR CDR3 region. TCRdb reprocessed the multiplex PCR reads with MiXCR, giving one entry per CDR3 protein. The profile covers 450,000 to 600,000 distinct CDR3 sequences, with 13% to 15% appearing a single time and more than 11% taken by the ten largest. Sequencing was performed on blood. Receptor source: a woman aged 40 to 50 with Graves' hyperthyroidism.

The chain has TRBV5-1 and TRBJ2-7; TRBD1 aligns across 8 bases. V lost 4 bases and J lost 5; bases outside the gene matches: 8. The CDR3 contains 14 residues. Germline-derived CDR1 and CDR2 are SGHRS and YFSETQ. Here the CDR3 reads CASSPRTGSDEQYF. CDR3 nucleotide sequence: TGCGCCAGCAGCCCAAGGACAGGGTCGGACGAGCAGTACTTC.

The chain combines TRBV2 with TRBJ2-5, with 14 bases identical to TRBD2. CDR3 length: 15 amino acids. In germline, CDR1 is SNHLY, CDR2 FYNNEI. Germline trimming cut 4 bases from V and 7 bases from J; bases unmatched to any gene: 5. CDR3 region: CASSAGLAGVGTQYF. In DNA form, the CDR3 reads TGTGCCAGCAGTGCGGGACTAGCGGGAGTCGGGACCCAGTACTTC.

This clonotype was observed many times. V is TRBV28 and J is TRBJ2-7, with D perhaps matching TRBD1 (5 bases). The V end lost 1 base, the J end lost 4 bases, and 17 bases lay between the germline ends. This CDR3 is built from 16 residues. From germline, CDR1 is MDHEN and CDR2 SYDVKM. The CDR3 DNA sequence: TGTGCCAGCAGTTTATCCCGACAGTCACCAACTTACGAGCAGTACTTC. Its translation is CASSLSRQSPTYEQYF.

This clonotype showed up many times. This chain links TRBV7-2 with TRBJ2-1; 9 positions match TRBD1. V was clipped by 1 base and J by 8 bases; unmatched bases: 3. The CDR3 has 14 residues. Germline loops: CDR1 SGHTA, CDR2 FQGNSA. The CDR3 loop reads CASSLVGTGHEQFF. In DNA, the CDR3 is TGTGCCAGCAGCTTAGTGGGGACAGGGCATGAGCAGTTCTTC.

This clonotype was recorded many times. V is TRBV27 and J is TRBJ2-1; weak D call: TRBD1 (6 bases). This CDR3 comprises 14 residues. Germline V gives CDR1 MNHEY, CDR2 SMNVEV (reference sequence). With 2 bases removed from V and 9 bases from J, the gap between germline ends came to 14 bases. The DNA for the CDR3 is TGTGCCAGCAGTTTAGTTGACAGGACAAGTGAGCAGTTCTTC. Translating it yields CASSLVDRTSEQFF.

The table lists this clonotype with many counts. This chain connects TRBV11-2 to TRBJ2-7; no reliable D call. This CDR3 has 13 amino acids. The V and J ends lost 0 bases and 2 bases respectively, with 5 bases between them. Germline-derived CDR1 and CDR2 are SGHAT and FQNNGV. The CDR3 sequence is CASSLEPTYEQYF. CDR3 DNA sequence: TGTGCCAGCAGCTTAGAACCTACCTACGAGCAGTACTTC.

This clonotype was detected many times. The chain links TRBV30 to TRBJ1-1, with D perhaps TRBD1 (5 bases). V shed 7 bases and J shed 5 bases, with 11 bases lying between them. The CDR3 has 11 amino acids. Per germline, CDR1 GTSNPN and CDR2 SVGIG (reference sequence). The CDR3 nucleotides read TGTGCCTACTCAGGGAATACTGAAGCTTTCTTT. Its protein product is CAYSGNTEAFF.